The next 23 T cell receptor beta chains were all read from a single sample in a study of CD8 T cells in ankylosing spondylitis. MiXCR, applied by TCRdb to the 5' RACE reads, yields one record per CDR3 protein. Among about 210,000 distinct CDR3 sequences, 7.5% to 9.5% were seen once, and the ten largest hold 4% to 5.5%. The sequenced material came from blood, either unsorted or a sorted T cell fraction (not recorded which). The origin of the receptors is a female donor with ankylosing spondylitis or in good health (not recorded which).

This clonotype was seen many times. The chain joins TRBV4-1 to TRBJ1-2; D may be TRBD1 (6 bases). Trimming removed 2 bases from V and 6 bases from J, with 19 bases in between. Germline CDR1 reads MGHRA; CDR2 reads YSYEKL. This CDR3 has 16 amino acids. CDR3 in DNA: TGCGCCAGCAGCCAACCATCCCGACCAGGGGAGGATGGCTACACCTTC. Residues: CASSQPSRPGEDGYTF.

V gene TRBV28 combines with J gene TRBJ2-2, with a weak D call TRBD2 (6 bases). The CDR3 consists of 15 residues. The ends were cut back, 8 bases at V and 5 bases at J, with 18 bases in the middle. Germline V lookup: CDR1 MDHEN, CDR2 SYDVKM. Here the CDR3 DNA reads TGTGCCAGCTGCGCCTTGAGAGGAGGGACCGGGGAGCTGTTTTTT. Translated: CASCALRGGTGELFF.

This clonotype occurred many times. This chain uses TRBV20-1 with TRBJ1-5, with D unresolved. Germline CDR1 reads DFQATT; CDR2 reads SNEGSKA (reference sequence). V was clipped by 1 base and J by 8 bases, with 6 bases between them. The CDR3 consists of 11 residues. CDR3 sequence (DNA): TGCAGTGCTAGAGTCGGGGAGCCCCAGCATTTT. This encodes CSARVGEPQHF.

This clonotype was observed many times. This chain's CDR3 is CSARGAGTEKTQYF. DNA of the CDR3: TGCAGTGCTAGAGGGGCAGGGACGGAAAAGACCCAGTACTTC. This chain links TRBV20-1 with TRBJ2-5; D may be TRBD1 or TRBD2 (5 bases each). Deletions cut 1 base from V and 6 bases from J, with 15 bases between. This CDR3 contains 14 residues. CDR1 and CDR2 from the germline V gene are DFQATT and SNEGSKA (reference sequence).

V gene TRBV5-4 combines with J gene TRBJ2-7, with D tentatively TRBD2 (5 bases). The CDR3 has 16 residues. The V gene lost 3 bases and the J gene lost 3 bases, with 19 bases spanning the gap. Germline-derived CDR1 and CDR2 are SGHNT and YYREEE (reference sequence). Here the CDR3 DNA reads TGTGCCAGCAGCTGGATGGGGAGAATTTCCAACTACGAGCAGTACTTC. It specifies CASSWMGRISNYEQYF.

The V and J genes are TRBV29-1 and TRBJ1-2; 11 bases match TRBD1. There are 13 residues in the CDR3. V lost 3 bases and J lost 8; bases outside the gene matches: 5. Germline loops: CDR1 SQVTM, CDR2 ANQGSEA. The CDR3 protein is CSVESGQGEGYTF. The CDR3 nucleotides read TGCAGCGTTGAGTCGGGACAGGGGGAAGGCTACACCTTC.

The sample holds many counts of this clonotype. This chain joins TRBV14 and TRBJ2-1; the D is unclear. The CDR3 loop spans 13 amino acids. The germline CDR1 and CDR2 sequences are SGHDN and FVKESK. V was pared by 4 bases and J by 10 bases, with 14 bases between. CDR3 DNA sequence: TGTGCCAGCAGCCTCCCAGAGGTTAGCGAGCAGTTCTTC. Protein sequence: CASSLPEVSEQFF. The whole variable domain, filled in from reference TRBV14 and TRBJ2-1, reads EAGVTQFPSHSVIEKGQTVTLRCDPISGHDNLYWYRRVMGKEIKFLLHFVKESKQDESGMPNNRFLAERTGGTYSTLKVQPAELEDSGVYFCASSLPEVSEQFFGPGTRLTVL.

At least ten counts were recorded for this clonotype. This sequence joins TRBV5-1 and TRBJ1-6; D is perhaps TRBD1 (5 bases). The ends were cut back, 2 bases at V and 7 bases at J, with 13 bases in the middle. The CDR3 has 15 amino acids. Germline assignment: CDR1 SGHRS and CDR2 YFSETQ. The CDR3 DNA is TGCGCCAGCAGCTTCGGGACGCTGGGGAATTCACCCCTCCACTTT. Encoded protein: CASSFGTLGNSPLHF. The complete variable domain, with remaining parts taken from reference TRBV5-1 and TRBJ1-6, reads KAGVTQTPRYLIKTRGQQVTLSCSPISGHRSVSWYQQTPGQGLQFLFEYFSETQRNKGNFPGRFSGRQFSNSRSEMNVSTLELGDSALYLCASSFGTLGNSPLHFGNGTRLTVT.

This clonotype was counted many times. The V and J genes are TRBV2 and TRBJ2-5; 10 bases fit TRBD2. J lost 1 base, V lost 8 bases, and 4 bases had no gene match. The CDR3 length is 14 residues. Looked up from germline, CDR1 is SNHLY and CDR2 is FYNNEI. The CDR3 sequence: CASGWTSGQETQYF. The CDR3 bases are TGTGCCAGCGGCTGGACTAGCGGCCAAGAGACCCAGTACTTC.

This clonotype was picked up many times. This CDR3 reads CASSVDGGVPTYEQYF. The DNA for the CDR3 is TGTGCCAGCAGCGTAGATGGAGGGGTACCCACCTACGAGCAGTACTTC. The chain links TRBV9 to TRBJ2-7, with a tentative D call TRBD2 (6 bases). The CDR3 spans 16 residues. Trimming left V 0 bases short and J 2 bases short, with 15 bases between. The V gene's germline CDR1 is SGDLS and CDR2 YYNGEE.

On this clonotype: The junction shows a germline mismatch at one end, possibly a read error. The rearrangement links TRBV7-9 to TRBJ2-1; 8 bases match TRBD1. Per germline, CDR1 SEHNR and CDR2 FQNEAQ (reference sequence). This CDR3 is built from 12 residues. CDR3 DNA: TGTGCCAGCAGCCTACCGGGACAGGCTCTTGCCTTC. Translating gives CASSLPGQALAF.

Many counts were recorded for this clonotype. V and J are TRBV28 and TRBJ2-2; 7 bases match TRBD1. Trimming took 6 bases from V and 4 from J; bases not matched to a gene: 5. The CDR3 covers 14 residues. CDR1 and CDR2 (germline): MDHEN, SYDVKM. Here the CDR3 DNA reads TGTGCCAGCAGGCCACAGGGGTTCACCGGGGAGCTGTTTTTT. It translates to CASRPQGFTGELFF.

The chain has TRBV7-9 and TRBJ2-1; 9 bases are shared with TRBD2. Germline V gene sequence: CDR1 SEHNR, CDR2 FQNEAQ (reference sequence). J lost 4 bases, V lost 5 bases, and 9 bases had no gene match. CDR3 length: 16 residues. The DNA for the CDR3 is TGTGCCAGCAGCGCAAATAGCGGGAGATGGTACAATGAGCAGTTCTTC. It yields the protein CASSANSGRWYNEQFF.

This clonotype has ten or more counts. The rearrangement links TRBV28 to TRBJ2-5; possibly TRBD1 for D (6 bases). This CDR3 contains 14 residues. V lost 5 bases and J 1 base, leaving 11 bases between the germline ends. CDR1 is MDHEN, CDR2 SYDVKM, per germline. CDR3 DNA sequence: TGTGCCAGCAGTGAGGACAGCCTCCAAGAGACCCAGTACTTC. This translates into CASSEDSLQETQYF.

Points on this clonotype: A much larger clonotype is one base distant, so this may be a read error. V gene TRBV7-2 combines with J gene TRBJ2-7, with D perhaps TRBD1 (6 bases). The germline V and J ends were trimmed by 7 bases and 4 bases, with 20 bases remaining between them. This CDR3 comprises 15 residues. Germline V gene data show CDR1 as SGHTA and CDR2 as FQGNSA. The CDR3 reads CASNHRQAGVYEQYF. In DNA form, the CDR3 reads TGTGCCAGCAACCATCGACAGGCTGGGGTATACGAGCAGTACTTC. Complete variable domain (other parts from reference TRBV7-2 and TRBJ2-7): GAGVSQSPSNKVTEKGKDVELRCDPISGHTALYWYRQSLGQGLEFLIYFQGNSAPDKSGLPSDRFSAERTGGSVSTLTIQRTQQEDSAVYLCASNHRQAGVYEQYFGPGTRLTVT.

This clonotype was seen only a few times. The V and J genes are TRBV7-2 and TRBJ2-5; possible D gene TRBD2, 5 bases. This CDR3 spans 15 amino acids. Trimming shortened V by 6 bases and J by 5 bases, and 19 bases separated the two germline ends. Germline CDR1 SGHTA, CDR2 FQGNSA. The CDR3 DNA is TGTGCCAGCAGTGTACCGACTAAATCAAGGGAGACCCAGTACTTC. Translating it yields CASSVPTKSRETQYF.

CDR3 protein: CAISHDRGRGANVLTF. The CDR3 nucleotides are TGTGCCATCAGTCACGACAGGGGAAGAGGGGCCAACGTCCTGACTTTC. The chain links TRBV10-3 to TRBJ2-6, with 8 nucleotides matching TRBD1. There are 16 residues in the CDR3. CDR1 ENHRY and CDR2 SYGVKD come from the germline V gene. J gave up 4 bases and V 5 bases, and 7 bases lay outside the gene matches.

The count of this clonotype is one. Being one base from a much bigger clone, this may be a read error. The gene calls are TRBV7-9 and TRBJ1-1; D is uncertain. This CDR3 is built from 13 residues. The ends were cut back, 1 base at V and 7 bases at J, with 10 bases in the middle. Germline V gene sequence: CDR1 SEHNR, CDR2 FQNEAQ (reference sequence). The CDR3 DNA reads TGTGCCAGCAGCTTAGGTTGGGGAGATGAAGCTTTCTTT. Translated, it gives CASSLGWGDEAFF. The whole variable domain, remainder taken from reference TRBV7-9 and TRBJ1-1, is DTGVSQNPRHKITKRGQNVTFRCDPISEHNRLYWYRQTLGQGPEFLTYFQNEAQLEKSRLLSDRFSAERPKGSFSTLEIQRTEQGDSAMYLCASSLGWGDEAFFGQGTRLTVV.

The rearrangement uses TRBV7-2 and TRBJ2-1; TRBD1 aligns across 7 bases. This CDR3 is built from 14 residues. The germline CDR1 and CDR2 sequences are SGHTA and FQGNSA. The ends lost 2 bases at V and 6 bases at J; junction bases unmatched: 4. Here the CDR3 DNA reads TGTGCCAGCAGCTTAATTACAGGGGTCAATGAGCAGTTCTTC. This sequence encodes CASSLITGVNEQFF.

This clonotype was counted ten times or more. This chain links TRBV5-5 with TRBJ1-1; D gene uncertain. Trimming cost V 4 bases and J 0 bases, with 10 bases left between them. Germline CDR1 and CDR2: SGHKS and YYEKEE (reference sequence). This CDR3 has 14 amino acids. CDR3 residues: CASSPPPMNTEAFF. The DNA of the CDR3 is TGTGCCAGCAGCCCCCCCCCTATGAACACTGAAGCTTTCTTT. Combining the CDR3 with reference TRBV5-5 and TRBJ1-1 gives the whole variable domain DAGVTQSPTHLIKTRGQQVTLRCSPISGHKSVSWYQQVLGQGPQFIFQYYEKEERGRGNFPDRFSARQFPNYSSELNVNALLLGDSALYLCASSPPPMNTEAFFGQGTRLTVV.

This clonotype was found a few times. V usage is TRBV7-9 and J usage is TRBJ2-1; possible D gene TRBD1, 6 bases. This CDR3 contains 14 residues. Germline CDR1 SEHNR, CDR2 FQNEAQ (reference sequence). V gave up 5 bases and J gave up 3 bases, with 11 bases separating them. CDR3 amino acids: CASSGGHLYNEQFF. CDR3 in DNA: TGTGCCAGCAGCGGGGGACACCTCTACAATGAGCAGTTCTTC. Complete variable domain (other parts from reference TRBV7-9 and TRBJ2-1): DTGVSQNPRHKITKRGQNVTFRCDPISEHNRLYWYRQTLGQGPEFLTYFQNEAQLEKSRLLSDRFSAERPKGSFSTLEIQRTEQGDSAMYLCASSGGHLYNEQFFGPGTRLTVL.

This clonotype was found many times. The gene calls are TRBV2 and TRBJ1-5, with D perhaps matching TRBD1 (5 bases). CDR1 SNHLY and CDR2 FYNNEI come from the germline V gene. The CDR3 consists of 13 residues. V shed 11 bases and J shed 4 bases, with 15 bases lying between them. The chain's CDR3 is CASAWGDNQPQHF. The CDR3 nucleotides read TGTGCCTCAGCATGGGGGGATAATCAGCCCCAGCATTTT.

This clonotype was seen at least ten times. This sequence joins TRBV20-1 and TRBJ2-7, with 9 bases that match TRBD2. The V segment lost 6 bases and the J segment 1 base; nucleotides outside the gene matches: 16. Germline V lookup: CDR1 DFQATT, CDR2 SNEGSKA (reference sequence). There are 17 residues in the CDR3. This CDR3 is CSADRGYSGSRSYEQYF. The CDR3, as DNA: TGCAGTGCCGATCGAGGATATAGCGGGAGCAGATCCTACGAGCAGTACTTC.